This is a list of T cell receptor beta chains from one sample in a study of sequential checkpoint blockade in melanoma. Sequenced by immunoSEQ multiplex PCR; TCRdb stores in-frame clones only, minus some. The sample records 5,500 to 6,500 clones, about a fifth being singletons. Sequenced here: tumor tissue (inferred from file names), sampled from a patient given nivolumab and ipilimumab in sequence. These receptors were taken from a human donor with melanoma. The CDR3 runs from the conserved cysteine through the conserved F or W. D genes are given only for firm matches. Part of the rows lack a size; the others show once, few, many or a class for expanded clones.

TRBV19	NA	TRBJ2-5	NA	TGTGCCAGTAGTATAGTCACAGAAGAGACCCAGTACTTC	CASSIVTEETQYF
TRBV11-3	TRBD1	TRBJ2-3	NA	TGTGCCAGCAGCTTCCGGAATGACAGGGCAACAGATACGCAGTATTTT	CASSFRNDRATDTQYF
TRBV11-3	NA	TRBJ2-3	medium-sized	TGTGCCAGCAGCCCCTGGGGACACTCACCCACAGATACGCAGTATTTT	CASSPWGHSPTDTQYF
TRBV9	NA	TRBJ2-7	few	TGTGCCAGCAGCGTAGGAGGATGGAGCTCCTACGAGCAGTACTTC	CASSVGGWSSYEQYF
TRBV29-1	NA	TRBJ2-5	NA	TGCAGCTCCCGGGGCGGGACAGAGCAAGAGACCCAGTACTTC	CSSRGGTEQETQYF
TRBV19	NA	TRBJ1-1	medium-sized	TGTGCCAGTAGTATGAACAGGGACACTGAAGCTTTCTTT	CASSMNRDTEAFF
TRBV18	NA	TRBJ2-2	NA	TGTGCCAGCTCACCGACCCGAAACACCGGGGAGCTGTTTTTT	CASSPTRNTGELFF
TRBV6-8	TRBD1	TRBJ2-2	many	TGTGCCAGCAATTACAGGGGTTGGGACGGGGAGCTGTTTTTT	CASNYRGWDGELFF
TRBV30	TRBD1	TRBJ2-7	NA	TGTGCCTGGAGTCCGGGACAGGGGCTTCTCTACGAGCAGTACTTC	CAWSPGQGLLYEQYF
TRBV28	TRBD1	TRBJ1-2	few	TGTGCCAGCAGAATTACAGGGGTGGTTAACGGCTACACCTTC	CASRITGVVNGYTF
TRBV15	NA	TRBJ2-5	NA	TGTGCCACCAGCAGAGCAGGGGAGGGCCGGGGAGAGACCCAGTACTTC	CATSRAGEGRGETQYF
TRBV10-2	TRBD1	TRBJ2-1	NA	TGCGCCAGCAGATGGACAGGTCTCTCCTACAATGAGCAGTTCTTC	CASRWTGLSYNEQFF
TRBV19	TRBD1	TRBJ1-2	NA	TGTGCCAGTAACCGAGACGACAGGGGATTGAGGGGCTACACCTTC	CASNRDDRGLRGYTF
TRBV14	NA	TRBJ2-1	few	TGTGCCAGCAGCCAAACAGGGCCCCCCAATGAGCAGTTCTTC	CASSQTGPPNEQFF
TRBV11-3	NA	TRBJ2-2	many	TGTGCCAGCAGCTCGTACCGAGACACCGGGGAGCTGTTTTTT	CASSSYRDTGELFF
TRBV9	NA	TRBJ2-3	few	TGTGCCAGCAGCGTAAGTCCAGCACCAGATACGCAGTATTTT	CASSVSPAPDTQYF
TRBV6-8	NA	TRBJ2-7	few	TGTGCCAGCAGTTTGGCCCCACTCGATAGCTACGAGCAGTACTTC	CASSLAPLDSYEQYF
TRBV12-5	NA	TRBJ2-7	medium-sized	TGTGCTAGTGGTTTCGGTCCTACCTACGAGCAGTACTTC	CASGFGPTYEQYF
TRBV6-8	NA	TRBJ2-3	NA	TGTGCCAGCAGTTTTTCGGGGCGAACAGATACGCAGTATTTT	CASSFSGRTDTQYF
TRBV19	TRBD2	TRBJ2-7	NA	TGTGCCAGTAGGCGGGGGACGGGGGACTACGAGCAGTACTTC	CASRRGTGDYEQYF
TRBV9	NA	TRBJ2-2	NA	TGTGCCAGCAGTGCGGCGGGTGCGAACACCGGGGAGCTGTTTTTT	CASSAAGANTGELFF
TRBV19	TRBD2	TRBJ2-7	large	TGTGCCAGTAGTATCACTAGCGGGAGTCTCAACGAGCAGTACTTC	CASSITSGSLNEQYF
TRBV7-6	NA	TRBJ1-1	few	TGTGCCAGCAGCTTAGACTTGCGGGGCACTGAAGCTTTCTTT	CASSLDLRGTEAFF
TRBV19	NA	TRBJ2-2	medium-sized	TGTGCCAGTAGTCCGCGTTGGGGAACGAACACCGGGGAGCTGTTTTTT	CASSPRWGTNTGELFF
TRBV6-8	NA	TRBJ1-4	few	TGTGCCAGCAGTTACCTGGGGCGTAGTAATGAAAAACTGTTTTTT	CASSYLGRSNEKLFF
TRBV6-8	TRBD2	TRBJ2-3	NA	TGTGCCAGCAGTTATAGCGGGGGCACAGATACGCAGTATTTT	CASSYSGGTDTQYF